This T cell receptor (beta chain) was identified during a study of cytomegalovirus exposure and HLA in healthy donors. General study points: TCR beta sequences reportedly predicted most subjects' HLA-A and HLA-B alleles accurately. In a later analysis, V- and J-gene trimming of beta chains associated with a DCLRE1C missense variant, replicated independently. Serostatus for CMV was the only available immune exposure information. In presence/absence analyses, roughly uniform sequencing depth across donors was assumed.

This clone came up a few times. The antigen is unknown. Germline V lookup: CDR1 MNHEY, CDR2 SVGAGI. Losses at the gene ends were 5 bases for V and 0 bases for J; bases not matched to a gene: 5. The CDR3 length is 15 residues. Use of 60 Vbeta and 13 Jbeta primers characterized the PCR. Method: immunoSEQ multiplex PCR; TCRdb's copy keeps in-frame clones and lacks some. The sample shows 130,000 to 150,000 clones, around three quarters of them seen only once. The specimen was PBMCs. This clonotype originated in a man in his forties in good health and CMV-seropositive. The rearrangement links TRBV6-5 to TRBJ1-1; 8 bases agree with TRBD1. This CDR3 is CASSRGTGMNTEAFF. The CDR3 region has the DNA TGTGCCAGCAGTCGGGGGACAGGCATGAACACTGAAGCTTTCTTT.